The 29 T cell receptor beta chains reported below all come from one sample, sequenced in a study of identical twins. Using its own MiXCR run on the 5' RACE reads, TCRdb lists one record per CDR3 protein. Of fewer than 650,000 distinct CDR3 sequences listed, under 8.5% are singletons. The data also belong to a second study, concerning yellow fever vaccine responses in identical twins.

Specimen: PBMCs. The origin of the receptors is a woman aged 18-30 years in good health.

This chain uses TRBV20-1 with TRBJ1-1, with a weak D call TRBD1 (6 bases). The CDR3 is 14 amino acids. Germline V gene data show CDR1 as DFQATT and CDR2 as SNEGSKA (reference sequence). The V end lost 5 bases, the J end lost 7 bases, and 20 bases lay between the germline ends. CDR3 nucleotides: TGCAGTGCTTATGGGACACTCCAAGGTGGTGAAGCTTTCTTT. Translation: CSAYGTLQGGEAFF.

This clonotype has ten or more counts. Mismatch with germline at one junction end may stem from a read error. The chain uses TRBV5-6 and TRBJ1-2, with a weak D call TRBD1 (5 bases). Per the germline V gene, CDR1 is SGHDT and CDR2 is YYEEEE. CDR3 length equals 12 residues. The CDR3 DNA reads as TGTGCCAGCAGCCAAATCCGGGACCCGAACTTATTC. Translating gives CASSQIRDPNLF.

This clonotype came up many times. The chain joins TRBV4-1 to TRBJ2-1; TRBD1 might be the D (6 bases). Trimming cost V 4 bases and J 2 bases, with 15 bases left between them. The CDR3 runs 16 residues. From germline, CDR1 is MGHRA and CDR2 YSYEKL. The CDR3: CASSRQELGPYNEQFF. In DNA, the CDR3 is TGCGCCAGCAGCCGACAGGAACTTGGGCCCTACAATGAGCAGTTCTTC.

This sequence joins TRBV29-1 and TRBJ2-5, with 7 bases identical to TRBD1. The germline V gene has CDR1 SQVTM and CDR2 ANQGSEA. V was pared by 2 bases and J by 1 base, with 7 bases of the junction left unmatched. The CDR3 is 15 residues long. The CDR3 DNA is TGCAGCGTTGAAATCTCCGACAGGGCCCAAGAGACCCAGTACTTC. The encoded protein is CSVEISDRAQETQYF.

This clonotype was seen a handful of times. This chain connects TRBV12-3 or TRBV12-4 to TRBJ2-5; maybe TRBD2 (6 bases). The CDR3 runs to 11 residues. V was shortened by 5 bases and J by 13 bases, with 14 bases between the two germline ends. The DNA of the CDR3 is TGTGCCAGCAGTCTAGGGACTCTCCCGTACTTC. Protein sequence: CASSLGTLPYF.

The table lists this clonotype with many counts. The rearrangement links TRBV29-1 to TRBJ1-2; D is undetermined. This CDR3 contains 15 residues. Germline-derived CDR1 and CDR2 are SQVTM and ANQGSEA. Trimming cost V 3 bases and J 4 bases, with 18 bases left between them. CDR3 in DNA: TGCAGCGTTGAGAGGAAGGGAATCCCCGCCTATGGCTACACCTTC. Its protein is CSVERKGIPAYGYTF.

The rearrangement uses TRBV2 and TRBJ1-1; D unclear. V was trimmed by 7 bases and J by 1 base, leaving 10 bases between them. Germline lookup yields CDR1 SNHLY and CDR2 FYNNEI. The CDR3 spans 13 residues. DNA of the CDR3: TGTGCCAGCACTGGGTCAGGGAACACTGAAGCTTTCTTT. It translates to CASTGSGNTEAFF.

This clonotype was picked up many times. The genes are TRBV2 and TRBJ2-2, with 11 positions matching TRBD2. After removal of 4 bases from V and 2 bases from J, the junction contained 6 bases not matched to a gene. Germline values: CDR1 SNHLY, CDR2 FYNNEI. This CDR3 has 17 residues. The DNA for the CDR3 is TGTGCCAGCAGTGTGTCTAGACTAGCGGGAAACACCGGGGAGCTGTTTTTT. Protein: CASSVSRLAGNTGELFF.

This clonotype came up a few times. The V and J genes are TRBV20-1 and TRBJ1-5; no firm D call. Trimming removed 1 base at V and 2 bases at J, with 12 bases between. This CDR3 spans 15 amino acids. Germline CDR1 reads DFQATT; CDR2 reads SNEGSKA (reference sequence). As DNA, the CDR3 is TGCAGTGCTAGAGGTACAGCAGACGGCAATCAGCCCCAGCATTTT. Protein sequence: CSARGTADGNQPQHF.

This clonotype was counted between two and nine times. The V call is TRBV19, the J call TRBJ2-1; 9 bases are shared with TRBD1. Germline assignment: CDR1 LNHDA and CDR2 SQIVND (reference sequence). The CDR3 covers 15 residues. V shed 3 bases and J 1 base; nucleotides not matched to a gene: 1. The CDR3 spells CASSMGTGSYNEQFF. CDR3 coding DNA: TGTGCCAGTAGTATGGGGACAGGGTCCTACAATGAGCAGTTCTTC.

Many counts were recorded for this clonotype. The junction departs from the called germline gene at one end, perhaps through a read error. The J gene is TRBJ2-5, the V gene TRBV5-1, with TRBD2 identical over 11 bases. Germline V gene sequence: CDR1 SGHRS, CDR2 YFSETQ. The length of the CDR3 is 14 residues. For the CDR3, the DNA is TGTGCCAGCAGTCTAGCGGGAGGTGGAGAGACCCAGTACTTC. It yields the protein CASSLAGGGETQYF.

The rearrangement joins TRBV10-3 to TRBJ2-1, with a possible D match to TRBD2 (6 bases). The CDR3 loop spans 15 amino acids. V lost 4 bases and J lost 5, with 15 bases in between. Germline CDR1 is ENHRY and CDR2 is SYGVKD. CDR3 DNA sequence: TGTGCCATCAGTGCCCCAGGCGGGGCAAACAATGAGCAGTTCTTC. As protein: CAISAPGGANNEQFF.

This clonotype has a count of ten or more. CDR3 residues: CSVRGHVSYEQYF. The DNA of the CDR3 is TGCAGCGTGAGAGGACACGTCTCCTACGAGCAGTACTTC. The chain employs TRBV29-1 and TRBJ2-7; weak D call: TRBD1 (5 bases). Per germline, CDR1 SQVTM and CDR2 ANQGSEA. The CDR3 loop spans 13 amino acids. V shed 6 bases and J shed 0 bases, with 12 bases lying between them.

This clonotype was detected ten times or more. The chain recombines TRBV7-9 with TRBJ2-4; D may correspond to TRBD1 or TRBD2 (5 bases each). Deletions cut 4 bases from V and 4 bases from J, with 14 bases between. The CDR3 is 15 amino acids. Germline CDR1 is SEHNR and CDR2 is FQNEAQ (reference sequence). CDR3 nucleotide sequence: TGTGCCAGCAGCTCCCCGGGACCGCAAAAAAACATTCAGTACTTC. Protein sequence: CASSSPGPQKNIQYF.

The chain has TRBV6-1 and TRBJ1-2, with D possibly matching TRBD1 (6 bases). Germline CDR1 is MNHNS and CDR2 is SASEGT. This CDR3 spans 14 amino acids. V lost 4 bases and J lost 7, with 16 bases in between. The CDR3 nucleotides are TGTGCCAGCAGTGTAGGTCCGGGGGGCGCTGGCTACACCTTC. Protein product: CASSVGPGGAGYTF.

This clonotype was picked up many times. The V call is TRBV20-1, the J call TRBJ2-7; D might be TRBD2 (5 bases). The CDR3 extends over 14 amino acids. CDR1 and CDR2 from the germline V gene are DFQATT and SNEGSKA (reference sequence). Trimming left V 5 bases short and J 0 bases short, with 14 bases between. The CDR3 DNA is TGCAGTGCTGACTCCGGTGGGAGCTCCTACGAGCAGTACGTC. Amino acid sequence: CSADSGGSSYEQYV.

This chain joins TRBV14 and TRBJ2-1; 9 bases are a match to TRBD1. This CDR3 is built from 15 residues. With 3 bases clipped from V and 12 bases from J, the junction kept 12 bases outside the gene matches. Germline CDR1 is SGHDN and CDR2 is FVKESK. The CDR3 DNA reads TGTGCCAGCAGCCAGGCGGGACAGGGCCTAGACGGGCAGTTCTTC. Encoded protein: CASSQAGQGLDGQFF.

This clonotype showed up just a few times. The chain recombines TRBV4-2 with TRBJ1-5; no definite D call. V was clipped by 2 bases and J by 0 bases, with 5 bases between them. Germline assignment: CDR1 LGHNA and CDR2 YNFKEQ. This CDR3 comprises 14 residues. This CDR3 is CASSQLDSNQPQHF. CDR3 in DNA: TGTGCCAGCAGCCAATTAGATAGCAATCAGCCCCAGCATTTT.

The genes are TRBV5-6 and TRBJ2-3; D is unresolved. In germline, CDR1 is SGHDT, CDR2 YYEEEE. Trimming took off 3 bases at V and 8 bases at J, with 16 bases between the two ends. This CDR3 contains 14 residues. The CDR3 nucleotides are TGTGCCAGCAGCTCGACCCGTAGTAACCCTACGCAGTATTTT. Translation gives CASSSTRSNPTQYF. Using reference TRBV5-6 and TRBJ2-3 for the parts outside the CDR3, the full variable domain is DAGVTQSPTHLIKTRGQQVTLRCSPKSGHDTVSWYQQALGQGPQFIFQYYEEEERQRGNFPDRFSGHQFPNYSSELNVNALLLGDSALYLCASSSTRSNPTQYFGPGTRLTVL.

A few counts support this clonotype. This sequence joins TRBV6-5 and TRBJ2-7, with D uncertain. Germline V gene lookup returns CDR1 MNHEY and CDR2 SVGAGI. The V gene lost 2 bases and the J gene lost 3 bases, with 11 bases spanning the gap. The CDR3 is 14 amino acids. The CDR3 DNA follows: TGTGCCAGCAGTTACCGAGGCGGCTACTACGAGCAGTACTTC. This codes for CASSYRGGYYEQYF.

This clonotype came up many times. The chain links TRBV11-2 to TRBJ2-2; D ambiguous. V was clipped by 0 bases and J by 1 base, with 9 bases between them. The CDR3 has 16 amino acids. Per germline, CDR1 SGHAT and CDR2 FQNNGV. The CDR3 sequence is CASSLEGSWNTGELFF. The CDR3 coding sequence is TGTGCCAGCAGCTTAGAAGGCAGTTGGAACACCGGGGAGCTGTTTTTT.

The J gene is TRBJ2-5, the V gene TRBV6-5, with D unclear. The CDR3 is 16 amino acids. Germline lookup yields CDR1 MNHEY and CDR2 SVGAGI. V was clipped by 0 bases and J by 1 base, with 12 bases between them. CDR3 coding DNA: TGTGCCAGCAGTTACTCAACTCACTCGCTCCAAGAGACCCAGTACTTC. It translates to CASSYSTHSLQETQYF.

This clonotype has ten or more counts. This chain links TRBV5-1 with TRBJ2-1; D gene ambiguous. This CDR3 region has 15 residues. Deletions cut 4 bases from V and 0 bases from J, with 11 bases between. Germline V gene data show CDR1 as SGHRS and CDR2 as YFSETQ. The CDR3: CASSPSAASYNEQFF. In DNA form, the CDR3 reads TGCGCCAGCAGCCCTTCTGCGGCCTCCTACAATGAGCAGTTCTTC.

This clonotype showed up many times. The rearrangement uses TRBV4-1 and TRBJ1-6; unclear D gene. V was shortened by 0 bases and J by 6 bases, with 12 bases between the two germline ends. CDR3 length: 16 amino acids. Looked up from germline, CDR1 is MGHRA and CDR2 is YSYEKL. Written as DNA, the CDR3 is TGCGCCAGCAGCCAAGATTCGGGAGGGCGTAATTCACCCCTCCACTTT. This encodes CASSQDSGGRNSPLHF.

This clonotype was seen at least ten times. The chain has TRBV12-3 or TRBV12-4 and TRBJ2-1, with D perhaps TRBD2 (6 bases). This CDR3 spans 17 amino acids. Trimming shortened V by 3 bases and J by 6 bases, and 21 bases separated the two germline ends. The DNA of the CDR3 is TGTGCCAGCAGTTTTCTACTGGCGGGACCCCTTGGCAATGAGCAGTTCTTC. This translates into CASSFLLAGPLGNEQFF.

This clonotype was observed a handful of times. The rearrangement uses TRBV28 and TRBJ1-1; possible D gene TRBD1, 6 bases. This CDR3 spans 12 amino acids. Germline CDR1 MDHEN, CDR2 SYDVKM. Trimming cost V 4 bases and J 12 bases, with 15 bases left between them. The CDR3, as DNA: TGTGCCAGCAGTTCAAACCGGGACAAAACTTTCTTT. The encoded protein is CASSSNRDKTFF.

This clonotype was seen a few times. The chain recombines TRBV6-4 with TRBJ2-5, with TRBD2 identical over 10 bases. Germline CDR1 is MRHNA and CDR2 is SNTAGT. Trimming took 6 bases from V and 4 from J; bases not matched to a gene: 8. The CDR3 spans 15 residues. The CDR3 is CASSEGLAVGETQYF. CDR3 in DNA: TGTGCCAGCAGCGAAGGACTAGCGGTTGGAGAGACCCAGTACTTC.

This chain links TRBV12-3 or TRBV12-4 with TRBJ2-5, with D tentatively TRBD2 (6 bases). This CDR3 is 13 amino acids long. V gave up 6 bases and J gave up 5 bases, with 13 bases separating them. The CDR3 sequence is CASSRRARETQYF. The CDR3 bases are TGTGCCAGCAGCCGGAGGGCCCGGGAGACCCAGTACTTC.

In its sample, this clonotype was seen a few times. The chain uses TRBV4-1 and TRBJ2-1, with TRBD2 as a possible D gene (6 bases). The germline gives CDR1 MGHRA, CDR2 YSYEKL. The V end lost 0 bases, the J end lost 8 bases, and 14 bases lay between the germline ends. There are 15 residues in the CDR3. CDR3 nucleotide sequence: TGCGCCAGCAGCCAAGACCTTTCACTAGCTTATGAGCAGTTCTTC. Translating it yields CASSQDLSLAYEQFF.